The 18 T cell receptor beta chains below all came from one sample that was sequenced in a study of T-cell memory formation after mild COVID-19. TCRdb reanalysed the 5' RACE reads using MiXCR and keeps one entry per CDR3 protein. The table has around 300,000 distinct CDR3 sequences, approximately 13% seen once. Material for sequencing was PBMCs or a T cell subset sorted from them (not recorded which). These receptor sequences come from a man aged 18 to 29 who had mild COVID-19 (a few samples of this study predate the infection). Cell type and time point are not known.

This clonotype was picked up many times. The chain joins TRBV7-9 to TRBJ1-3; D ambiguous. Germline CDR1 SEHNR, CDR2 FQNEAQ (reference sequence). V was cut by 0 bases and J by 0 bases, with 9 bases left in between. This CDR3 is built from 16 residues. CDR3 in DNA: TGTGCCAGCAGCTTAGCCGAACGAGGCTCTGGAAACACCATATATTTT. Translating it yields CASSLAERGSGNTIYF.

This clonotype was seen only a few times. V gene TRBV27 combines with J gene TRBJ1-2, with TRBD1 matching 11 bases. The CDR3 spans 14 residues. Per the germline V gene, CDR1 is MNHEY and CDR2 is SMNVEV (reference sequence). Unmatched junction bases numbered 3, after V lost 5 bases and J lost 4 bases. CDR3 in amino acids: CASSRDRGSYGYTF. DNA for the CDR3: TGTGCCAGCAGTCGGGACAGGGGGTCCTATGGCTACACCTTC.

The J gene is TRBJ2-7, the V gene TRBV3-1; tentative D call: TRBD2 (6 bases). The V and J ends lost 0 bases and 6 bases respectively, with 9 bases between them. CDR3 length: 13 amino acids. CDR1 is LGHDT, CDR2 YNNKEL, per germline (reference sequence). Here the CDR3 reads CASSQDRGSEQYV. In DNA, the CDR3 is TGTGCCAGCAGCCAAGATCGGGGGTCCGAGCAGTACGTC.

V and J are TRBV10-3 and TRBJ2-3; D ambiguous. CDR3 length: 12 amino acids. V lost 8 bases and J lost 0, with 6 bases in between. Germline CDR1 reads ENHRY; CDR2 reads SYGVKD. In DNA, the CDR3 is TGTGCCATCCAAGCTAGCACAGATACGCAGTATTTT. Its translation is CAIQASTDTQYF.

V is TRBV6-5 and J is TRBJ2-3; no reliable D call. The CDR3 contains 14 residues. V dropped 2 bases and J dropped 4 bases, with 10 bases sitting between them. Germline CDR1 and CDR2: MNHEY and SVGAGI. CDR3 coding DNA: TGTGCCAGCAGTTACGAAGGGTCCCCAGATACGCAGTATTTT. This translates into CASSYEGSPDTQYF.

This clonotype has just a few counts. The genes are TRBV5-1 and TRBJ1-5; TRBD1 agrees at 8 bases. This CDR3 spans 15 amino acids. The ends lost 4 bases at V and 4 bases at J; junction bases unmatched: 7. From germline, CDR1 is SGHRS and CDR2 YFSETQ. The CDR3 here is CASSTGTGSNQPQHF. Here the CDR3 DNA reads TGCGCCAGCAGCACCGGGACAGGTTCGAATCAGCCCCAGCATTTT.

The chain links TRBV6-1 to TRBJ1-1; a possible D gene is TRBD1 (5 bases). Trimming removed 7 bases at V and 5 bases at J, with 17 bases between. CDR3 length: 14 residues. Germline values: CDR1 MNHNS, CDR2 SASEGT. DNA of the CDR3: TGTGCCAGCACATTTACAGGTGGGAGGACTGAAGCTTTCTTT. As protein: CASTFTGGRTEAFF.

This clonotype was recorded at least ten times. V gene TRBV11-2 combines with J gene TRBJ1-2; TRBD1 matches 8 bases. This CDR3 is 13 amino acids long. The V segment lost 5 bases and the J segment 7 bases; nucleotides outside the gene matches: 6. CDR1 and CDR2 (germline): SGHAT, FQNNGV. The CDR3 reads CASSTTGAVGYTF. DNA for the CDR3: TGTGCCAGCAGCACGACAGGGGCGGTTGGCTACACCTTC.

This clonotype occurred a few times. V gene TRBV11-3 combines with J gene TRBJ2-2; D is ambiguous. The germline CDR1 and CDR2 sequences are SGHNT and YENEEA. CDR3 length: 12 residues. V was cut by 0 bases and J by 7 bases, with 3 bases left in between. The CDR3 reads CASSLEIGELFF. The CDR3 DNA reads as TGTGCCAGCAGCTTAGAAATCGGGGAGCTGTTTTTT.

With respect to this clonotype: The junction shows a germline mismatch at one end, possibly a read error. V gene TRBV12-3 or TRBV12-4 combines with J gene TRBJ2-3; D is undetermined. CDR3 length: 12 residues. In nucleotides, the CDR3 is TGTGCCAGCAGACTGAGCACAGATACGCATTATTTT. This gives the protein CASRLSTDTHYF.

There are many counts of this clonotype. This chain links TRBV5-4 with TRBJ2-7; either TRBD1 or TRBD2 may fit D (6 bases each). The germline V gene has CDR1 SGHNT and CDR2 YYREEE (reference sequence). Trimming stripped 0 bases from V and 9 bases from J, with 16 bases between. This CDR3 spans 14 amino acids. This CDR3 reads CASSLAGAREAQYF. The CDR3 DNA sequence: TGTGCCAGCAGCTTGGCGGGGGCCAGGGAGGCGCAGTACTTC.

The chain employs TRBV7-9 and TRBJ2-7; TRBD1 might be the D (5 bases). V was shortened by 2 bases and J by 5 bases, with 16 bases between the two germline ends. CDR3 length equals 15 residues. The germline V gene encodes CDR1 SEHNR and CDR2 FQNEAQ (reference sequence). The CDR3 nucleotides read TGTGCCAGCAGCTTATCGCCGAAGGGGAAGGACGAGCAGTACTTC. Translation: CASSLSPKGKDEQYF. The variable domain in full, completed from reference TRBV7-9 and TRBJ2-7, reads DTGVSQNPRHKITKRGQNVTFRCDPISEHNRLYWYRQTLGQGPEFLTYFQNEAQLEKSRLLSDRFSAERPKGSFSTLEIQRTEQGDSAMYLCASSLSPKGKDEQYFGPGTRLTVT.

Only one count was recorded for this clonotype. This rearrangement joins TRBV28 to TRBJ1-5; D is unclear. In germline, CDR1 is MDHEN, CDR2 SYDVKM. Between the trimmed V and J ends, which lost 3 bases and 7 bases, there was a span of 13 bases. CDR3 length: 14 residues. CDR3: CASSLVSLNQPQHF. In nucleotides, the CDR3 is TGTGCCAGCAGTTTGGTCAGCCTTAACCAGCCCCAGCATTTT. The whole variable domain, filled in from reference TRBV28 and TRBJ1-5, reads DVKVTQSSRYLVKRTGEKVFLECVQDMDHENMFWYRQDPGLGLRLIYFSYDVKMKEKGDIPEGYSVSREKKERFSLILESASTNQTSMYLCASSLVSLNQPQHFGDGTRLSIL.

This chain links TRBV18 with TRBJ1-1, with D perhaps TRBD1 (5 bases). Germline loops: CDR1 KGHSH, CDR2 LQKENI. V lost 0 bases, J lost 5 bases, and 10 bases lay in between. The CDR3 has 14 amino acids. CDR3: CASSPPLGETEAFF. The CDR3 DNA is TGTGCCAGCTCACCACCGTTGGGGGAAACTGAAGCTTTCTTT.

The chain uses TRBV30 and TRBJ1-1; unclear D gene. CDR1 is GTSNPN, CDR2 SVGIG, per germline (reference sequence). Trimming removed 1 base at V and 1 base at J, with 7 bases between. The CDR3 runs 13 residues. The CDR3 DNA is TGTGCCTGGAGTGGGACGGCGAACACTGAAGCTTTCTTT. It codes for CAWSGTANTEAFF.

V gene TRBV20-1 combines with J gene TRBJ2-3; D uncertain. Germline V gene lookup returns CDR1 DFQATT and CDR2 SNEGSKA (reference sequence). V lost 6 bases and J lost 5, with 15 bases in between. This CDR3 is built from 13 residues. This CDR3 is CSAISETGDTQYF. The CDR3 nucleotides are TGCAGTGCCATCTCCGAGACGGGAGATACGCAGTATTTT.

This sequence joins TRBV28 and TRBJ2-6; D uncertain. The length of the CDR3 is 15 residues. The germline V gene has CDR1 MDHEN and CDR2 SYDVKM. The V end lost 9 bases, the J end lost 1 base, and 13 bases lay between the germline ends. CDR3 in DNA: TGTGCCAGTGGCCGGGTACGTTCTGGGGCCAACGTCCTGACTTTC. This gives the protein CASGRVRSGANVLTF. Using reference TRBV28 and TRBJ2-6 for the parts outside the CDR3, the full variable domain is DVKVTQSSRYLVKRTGEKVFLECVQDMDHENMFWYRQDPGLGLRLIYFSYDVKMKEKGDIPEGYSVSREKKERFSLILESASTNQTSMYLCASGRVRSGANVLTFGAGSRLTVL.

This clonotype was seen ten or more times. The chain joins TRBV3-1 to TRBJ1-5; 9 positions match TRBD1. The germline gives CDR1 LGHDT, CDR2 YNNKEL (reference sequence). After removal of 1 base from V and 5 bases from J, the junction contained 3 bases not matched to a gene. The CDR3 runs to 15 residues. Here the CDR3 DNA reads TGTGCCAGCAGCCAAGGGACAGGGGCGGATCAGCCCCAGCATTTT. Translating it yields CASSQGTGADQPQHF.